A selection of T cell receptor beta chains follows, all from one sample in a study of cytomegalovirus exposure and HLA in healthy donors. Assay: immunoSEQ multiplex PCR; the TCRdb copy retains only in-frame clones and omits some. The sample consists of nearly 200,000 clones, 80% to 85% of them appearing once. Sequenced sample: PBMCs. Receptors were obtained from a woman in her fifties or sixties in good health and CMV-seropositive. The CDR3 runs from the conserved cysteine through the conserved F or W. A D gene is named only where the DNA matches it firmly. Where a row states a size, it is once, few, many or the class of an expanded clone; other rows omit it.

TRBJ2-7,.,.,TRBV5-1,CASSSTTGNEQYF,TGCGCCAGCAGCTCCACCACAGGGAACGAGCAGTACTTC
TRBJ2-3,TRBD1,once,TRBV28,CASSLTGGGTDTQYF,TGTGCCAGCAGCCTTACAGGGGGCGGCACAGATACGCAGTATTTT
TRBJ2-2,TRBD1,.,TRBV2,CASLAGTGNRLFF,TGTGCCAGCCTAGCCGGGACAGGGAATAGGCTGTTTTTT
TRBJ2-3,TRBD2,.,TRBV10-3,CAIRPGLAGSTDTQYF,TGTGCCATCAGACCGGGACTAGCGGGGAGCACAGACACGCAGTATTTT
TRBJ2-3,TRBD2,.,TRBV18,CASSPSGGQADTQYF,TGTGCCAGCTCACCGAGCGGGGGGCAGGCAGATACGCAGTATTTT
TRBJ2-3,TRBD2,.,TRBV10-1,CASSSTGTSGRPGPLQTQYF,TGCGCCAGCAGTTCGACCGGGACTAGCGGGAGGCCCGGGCCGTTGCAGACGCAGTATTTT
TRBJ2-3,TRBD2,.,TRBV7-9,CASSRAGGSTDTQYF,TGTGCCAGCAGCCGAGCGGGGGGGAGCACAGATACGCAGTATTTT
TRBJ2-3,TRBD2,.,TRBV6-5,CASSYSVASGGDTQYF,TGTGCCAGCAGTTACTCGGTGGCTAGCGGGGGAGATACGCAGTATTTT
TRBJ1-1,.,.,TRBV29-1,CSAESTGGTEAFF,TGCAGCGCCGAATCGACAGGTGGAACTGAAGCTTTCTTT
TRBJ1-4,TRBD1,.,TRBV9,CASSPTDRNEKLFF,TGTGCCAGCAGCCCCACGGACAGGAATGAAAAACTGTTTTTT
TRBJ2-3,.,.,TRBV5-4,CASSFFGRQGTDTQYF,TGTGCCAGCAGCTTTTTTGGGAGACAGGGCACAGATACGCAGTATTTT
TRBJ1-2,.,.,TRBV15,CATSRGLGRANYGYTF,TGTGCCACCAGCAGGGGCTTGGGCAGGGCGAACTATGGCTACACCTTC
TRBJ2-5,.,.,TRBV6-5,CASSLDSARETQYF,TGTGCCAGCAGCTTGGACAGTGCTAGGGAGACCCAGTACTTC
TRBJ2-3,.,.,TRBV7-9,CSSSLVAGRWYF,TGTTCCAGCAGCTTAGTCGCGGGTCGGTGGTATTTT
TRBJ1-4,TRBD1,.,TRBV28,CASSINRGPAEKLFF,TGTGCCAGCAGTATAAACAGGGGACCGGCTGAAAAACTGTTTTTT
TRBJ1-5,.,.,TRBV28,CASSWGEQPQHF,TGTGCCAGCAGTTGGGGAGAGCAGCCCCAGCATTTT
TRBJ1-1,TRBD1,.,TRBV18,CASSTRQGAMNTEAFF,TGTGCCAGCTCAACTCGACAGGGGGCGATGAACACTGAAGCTTTCTTT
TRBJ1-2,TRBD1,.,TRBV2,CASSGPGTGTSNYGYTF,TGTGCCAGCAGTGGTCCCGGGACAGGAACTTCTAACTATGGCTACACCTTC
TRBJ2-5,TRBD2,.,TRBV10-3,CAISPGGSGGSETQYF,TGTGCCATCAGTCCAGGGGGTAGCGGGGGGTCGGAGACCCAGTACTTC
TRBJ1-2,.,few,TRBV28,CASSLWGQGVNYGYTF,TGTGCCAGCAGTTTATGGGGGCAGGGTGTAAACTATGGCTACACCTTC
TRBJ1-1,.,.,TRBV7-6,CASSLGLGAGTEAFF,TGTGCCAGCAGCTTAGGTCTGGGGGCCGGCACTGAAGCTTTCTTT
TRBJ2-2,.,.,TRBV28,CASEGGGRTGELFF,TGTGCCAGCGAGGGGGGGGGACGCACCGGGGAGCTGTTTTTT
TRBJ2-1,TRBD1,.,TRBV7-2,CASSNRDRARGEQFF,TGTGCCAGCAGCAACCGGGACAGGGCGAGGGGTGAGCAGTTCTTC
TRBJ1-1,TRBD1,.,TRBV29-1,CSVEGHRGGPTEAFF,TGCAGCGTTGAAGGGCACCGAGGGGGCCCCACTGAAGCTTTCTTT
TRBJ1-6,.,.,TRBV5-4,CASSFKGGIDSPLHF,TGTGCCAGCAGCTTTAAAGGGGGAATAGATTCACCCCTCCACTTT
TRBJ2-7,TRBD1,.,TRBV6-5,CASSYRDRGTYEQYF,TGTGCCAGCAGTTACCGGGACAGGGGAACCTACGAGCAGTACTTC
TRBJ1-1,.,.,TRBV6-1,CASSEFYSMNTEAFF,TGTGCCAGCAGTGAATTCTACAGCATGAACACTGAAGCTTTCTTT
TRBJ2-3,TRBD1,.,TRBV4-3,CASSQDSWRDRVSDTQYF,TGCGCCAGCAGCCAAGATTCTTGGCGGGACAGGGTATCAGATACGCAGTATTTT
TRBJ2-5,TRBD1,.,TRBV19,CASSWAGTGMETQYF,TGTGCCAGTAGCTGGGCCGGGACAGGTATGGAGACCCAGTACTTC
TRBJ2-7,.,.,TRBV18,CASSPPAGPYEQYF,TGTGCCAGCTCACCACCGGCGGGGCCCTACGAGCAGTACTTC
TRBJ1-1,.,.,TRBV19,CASSIGGTGIDTEAFF,TGTGCCAGTAGTATAGGGGGTACAGGTATCGACACTGAAGCTTTCTTT
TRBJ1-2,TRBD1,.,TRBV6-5,CASSAGQGWIYTF,TGTGCCAGCAGTGCTGGACAGGGGTGGATCTACACCTTC
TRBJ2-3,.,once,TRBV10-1,CASSEITEDTQYF,TGCGCCAGCAGTGAGATAACCGAGGATACGCAGTATTTT
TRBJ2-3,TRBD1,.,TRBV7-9,CASSWGTGATDTQYF,TGTGCCAGCAGCTGGGGGACAGGGGCTACAGATACGCAGTATTTT
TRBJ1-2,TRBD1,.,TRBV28,CASSPLDRVGTF,TGTGCCAGCAGTCCTCTAGACAGGGTGGGCACCTTC
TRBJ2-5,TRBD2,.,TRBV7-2,CASSLDTSGGEETQYF,TGTGCCAGCAGCTTAGACACCAGCGGGGGGGAGGAGACCCAGTACTTC
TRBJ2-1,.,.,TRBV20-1,CSASGWDEQFF,TGCAGTGCTAGCGGGTGGGATGAGCAGTTCTTC
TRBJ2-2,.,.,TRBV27,CASRAGTSNTGELFF,TGTGCCAGCAGGGCCGGGACTTCGAACACCGGGGAGCTGTTTTTT
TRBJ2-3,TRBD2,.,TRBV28,CASSRGGPQDTQYF,TGTGCCAGCAGCCGGGGGGGCCCGCAAGATACGCAGTATTTT
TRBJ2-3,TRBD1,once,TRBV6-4,CASSEQGITDTQYF,TGTGCCAGCAGTGAACAGGGGATCACAGATACGCAGTATTTT
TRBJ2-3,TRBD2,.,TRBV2,CASWSGGGADTQYF,TGTGCCAGCTGGTCGGGAGGGGGGGCAGATACGCAGTATTTT
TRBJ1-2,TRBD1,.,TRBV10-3,CAISESPGGRYGYTF,TGTGCCATCAGTGAGTCCCCAGGGGGGAGATATGGCTACACCTTC